Listed below are T cell receptor beta chains from one sample, sequenced in a study of blood T cell repertoires in COVID-19. The table came from immunoSEQ multiplex PCR; TCRdb's copy has only in-frame clones and leaves some out. Of roughly 120,000 clones listed, about 84% are singletons. Input material: peripheral blood. Every receptor here comes from a man aged 50 or older with acute or convalescent COVID-19. Each CDR3 is given with its conserved first and last residue. The order of the fields is CDR3 length, V gene, J gene, clone size, D gene, CDR3 DNA, CDR3 protein. D genes are given only for firm matches. Not all rows give a size; the values are once, few, many and, for expanded clones, a class.

cdr3_length: 14
v_call: TRBV5-1
j_call: TRBJ2-1
clone_size: NA
d_call: TRBD1
cdr3_nt: TGCGCCAGCAGCTTGGACAGGGGATGGAATGAGCAGTTCTTC
cdr3_aa: CASSLDRGWNEQFF

cdr3_length: 16
v_call: TRBV7-8
j_call: TRBJ2-3
clone_size: NA
d_call: NA
cdr3_nt: TGTGCCAGCAGCTTAGCGTTTATCGGGGGCACAGATACGCAGTATTTT
cdr3_aa: CASSLAFIGGTDTQYF

cdr3_length: 16
v_call: TRBV5-1
j_call: TRBJ1-6
clone_size: NA
d_call: TRBD1
cdr3_nt: TGCGCCAGCAGCTTAACGTCAGGGGGCTCTAATTCACCCCTCCACTTT
cdr3_aa: CASSLTSGGSNSPLHF

cdr3_length: 11
v_call: TRBV29-1
j_call: TRBJ2-1
clone_size: NA
d_call: NA
cdr3_nt: TGCAGCGTACAGAGAAGGAATGAGCAGTTCTTC
cdr3_aa: CSVQRRNEQFF

cdr3_length: 15
v_call: TRBV6-5
j_call: TRBJ2-3
clone_size: NA
d_call: TRBD1
cdr3_nt: TGTGCCAGCAGTACTCGGACAGGGGGCAGGGATACGCAGTATTTT
cdr3_aa: CASSTRTGGRDTQYF

cdr3_length: 14
v_call: TRBV6-5
j_call: TRBJ1-5
clone_size: NA
d_call: NA
cdr3_nt: TGTGCCAGCAGTTTTCAGGGAGGGGAACAGCCCCAGCATTTT
cdr3_aa: CASSFQGGEQPQHF

cdr3_length: 17
v_call: TRBV10-3
j_call: TRBJ2-3
clone_size: NA
d_call: TRBD2
cdr3_nt: TGTGCCATCAGTGCCCCGGGGGGGGTTGAAACCCTAAATACGCAGTATTTT
cdr3_aa: CAISAPGGVETLNTQYF

cdr3_length: 13
v_call: TRBV30
j_call: TRBJ1-1
clone_size: NA
d_call: NA
cdr3_nt: TGTGCCTGGAGTAGGGGTTTGGGCACTGAAGCTTTCTTT
cdr3_aa: CAWSRGLGTEAFF

cdr3_length: 16
v_call: TRBV30
j_call: TRBJ2-2
clone_size: NA
d_call: TRBD1
cdr3_nt: TGTGCCTGGCGGCCGCGACAGGGGGAGAACACCGGGGAGCTGTTTTTT
cdr3_aa: CAWRPRQGENTGELFF

cdr3_length: 14
v_call: TRBV5-1
j_call: TRBJ1-5
clone_size: NA
d_call: TRBD1
cdr3_nt: TGCGCCAGCAGCCCCGGGACAGGGGAACAGCCCCAGCATTTT
cdr3_aa: CASSPGTGEQPQHF

cdr3_length: 16
v_call: TRBV4-1
j_call: TRBJ2-4
clone_size: NA
d_call: TRBD1
cdr3_nt: TGCGCCAGCAGCCTCGCCTCCACAGGGGGTACGAACATTCAGTACTTC
cdr3_aa: CASSLASTGGTNIQYF

cdr3_length: 14
v_call: TRBV2
j_call: TRBJ2-7
clone_size: NA
d_call: TRBD1
cdr3_nt: TGTGCCAGCAAGGCCAGGACAGGAGACTACGAGCAGTACTTC
cdr3_aa: CASKARTGDYEQYF

cdr3_length: 16
v_call: TRBV24-1
j_call: TRBJ2-5
clone_size: NA
d_call: TRBD2
cdr3_nt: TGTGCCACCAGTGATTCGACTAGCGGGGGCCTAACGGCCCAGTACTTC
cdr3_aa: CATSDSTSGGLTAQYF

cdr3_length: 14
v_call: TRBV5-4
j_call: TRBJ1-2
clone_size: NA
d_call: TRBD1
cdr3_nt: TGTGCCAGCAGCGTAGGACAGGCTAACTATGGCTACACCTTC
cdr3_aa: CASSVGQANYGYTF

cdr3_length: 15
v_call: TRBV19
j_call: TRBJ1-2
clone_size: few
d_call: TRBD1
cdr3_nt: TGTGCCAGTAGTACACGACAGGGGGCCTCCTATGGCTACACCTTC
cdr3_aa: CASSTRQGASYGYTF

cdr3_length: 14
v_call: TRBV9
j_call: TRBJ1-1
clone_size: NA
d_call: NA
cdr3_nt: TGTGCCAGCAGCCCCCAACAGGGGAACACTGAAGCTTTCTTT
cdr3_aa: CASSPQQGNTEAFF

cdr3_length: 16
v_call: TRBV3-1/TRBV3-2
j_call: TRBJ1-4
clone_size: NA
d_call: NA
cdr3_nt: TGTGCCAGCAGCCAAGGATACACAGGACCGGATGAAAAACTGTTTTTT
cdr3_aa: CASSQGYTGPDEKLFF

cdr3_length: 15
v_call: TRBV6-1
j_call: TRBJ1-2
clone_size: NA
d_call: NA
cdr3_nt: TGTGCCAGCAGTGAAGAGGCAGTCGGAGGCTATGGCTACACCTTC
cdr3_aa: CASSEEAVGGYGYTF

cdr3_length: 16
v_call: TRBV24-1
j_call: TRBJ2-7
clone_size: NA
d_call: TRBD2
cdr3_nt: TGTGCCACCAGTGCTCGCGGGGTAGCGGGGATTTTCGAGCAGTACTTC
cdr3_aa: CATSARGVAGIFEQYF

cdr3_length: 13
v_call: TRBV19
j_call: TRBJ1-5
clone_size: few
d_call: NA
cdr3_nt: TGTGCCAGTAGTATAGGGGGCGGTCAGCCCCAGCATTTT
cdr3_aa: CASSIGGGQPQHF

cdr3_length: 14
v_call: TRBV7-8
j_call: TRBJ2-1
clone_size: NA
d_call: NA
cdr3_nt: TGTGCCAGCAGCTCCCGGGGCTCCTACAATGAGCAGTTCTTC
cdr3_aa: CASSSRGSYNEQFF

cdr3_length: 15
v_call: TRBV5-1
j_call: TRBJ1-1
clone_size: NA
d_call: TRBD1
cdr3_nt: TGCGCCAGCAGCTCGGGACAGATGTTGAACACTGAAGCTTTCTTT
cdr3_aa: CASSSGQMLNTEAFF

cdr3_length: 15
v_call: TRBV6-5
j_call: TRBJ2-1
clone_size: NA
d_call: NA
cdr3_nt: TGTGCCAGCAGAATGACAGGGGAGGGATACAATGAGCAGTTCTTC
cdr3_aa: CASRMTGEGYNEQFF

cdr3_length: 15
v_call: TRBV2
j_call: TRBJ2-3
clone_size: NA
d_call: NA
cdr3_nt: TGTGCCAGCAGTGAAGTAGCAGGGGCGGCAGATACGCAGTATTTT
cdr3_aa: CASSEVAGAADTQYF

cdr3_length: 15
v_call: TRBV5-1
j_call: TRBJ1-1
clone_size: few
d_call: NA
cdr3_nt: TGCGCCAGCAGCCTTAAGCCGGGACAGAACACTGAAGCTTTCTTT
cdr3_aa: CASSLKPGQNTEAFF

cdr3_length: 14
v_call: TRBV10-2
j_call: TRBJ2-2
clone_size: once
d_call: TRBD1
cdr3_nt: TGCGCCAGCAGTGGACAGGGGGCCGGCGGGGAGCTGTTTTTT
cdr3_aa: CASSGQGAGGELFF

cdr3_length: 16
v_call: TRBV28
j_call: TRBJ2-6
clone_size: NA
d_call: NA
cdr3_nt: TGTGCCAGCAGTTGGGCACAGGTACGCGGGGCCAACGTCCTGACTTTC
cdr3_aa: CASSWAQVRGANVLTF

cdr3_length: 13
v_call: TRBV10-2
j_call: TRBJ1-5
clone_size: NA
d_call: TRBD1
cdr3_nt: TGCGCCAGCCGTGGACAGGGGAATCAGCCCCAGCATTTT
cdr3_aa: CASRGQGNQPQHF

cdr3_length: 14
v_call: TRBV9
j_call: TRBJ2-1
clone_size: NA
d_call: NA
cdr3_nt: TGTGCCAGCAGCCTCACGGGTGGGTACAATGAGCAGTTCTTC
cdr3_aa: CASSLTGGYNEQFF

cdr3_length: 17
v_call: TRBV9
j_call: TRBJ2-3
clone_size: NA
d_call: TRBD2
cdr3_nt: TGTGCCAGCAGCGTAGCCGACTGGAGCGGGGGGGCTTATACGCAGTATTTT
cdr3_aa: CASSVADWSGGAYTQYF

cdr3_length: 14
v_call: TRBV3-1/TRBV3-2
j_call: TRBJ1-1
clone_size: once
d_call: TRBD1
cdr3_nt: TGTGCCAGCAGCCAAGGTCCAGGGGGCACTGAAGCTTTCTTT
cdr3_aa: CASSQGPGGTEAFF

cdr3_length: 13
v_call: TRBV5-4
j_call: TRBJ1-4
clone_size: NA
d_call: NA
cdr3_nt: TGTGCCAGCAGCTTGGATCCGGGGGAAAAACTGTTTTTT
cdr3_aa: CASSLDPGEKLFF

cdr3_length: 15
v_call: TRBV15
j_call: TRBJ1-5
clone_size: NA
d_call: TRBD1
cdr3_nt: TGTGCCACCAGCCCCGGGACAGGGAAGGATCAGCCCCAGCATTTT
cdr3_aa: CATSPGTGKDQPQHF

cdr3_length: 17
v_call: TRBV5-1
j_call: TRBJ2-1
clone_size: NA
d_call: NA
cdr3_nt: TGCGCCAGCAGCTTAATGTCCCCGGGGGGCGGGTTCGGTGAGCAGTTCTTC
cdr3_aa: CASSLMSPGGGFGEQFF

cdr3_length: 13
v_call: TRBV9
j_call: TRBJ2-1
clone_size: NA
d_call: NA
cdr3_nt: TGTGCCACCACAGATCCCGGGGAAAATGAGCAGTTCTTC
cdr3_aa: CATTDPGENEQFF

cdr3_length: 13
v_call: TRBV2
j_call: TRBJ2-3
clone_size: NA
d_call: NA
cdr3_nt: TGTGCCAGCAGTGAGCGGCTCACAGATACGCAGTATTTT
cdr3_aa: CASSERLTDTQYF

cdr3_length: 15
v_call: TRBV3-1/TRBV3-2
j_call: TRBJ2-7
clone_size: NA
d_call: TRBD2
cdr3_nt: TGTGCCAGCAGCAATACTAGCGGGGGGTTGTACGAGCAGTACTTC
cdr3_aa: CASSNTSGGLYEQYF

cdr3_length: 12
v_call: TRBV10-2
j_call: TRBJ1-2
clone_size: few
d_call: NA
cdr3_nt: TGCGCCAGCTCGAGGGGGGGGACTGGCTACACCTTC
cdr3_aa: CASSRGGTGYTF

cdr3_length: 16
v_call: TRBV6-5
j_call: TRBJ2-3
clone_size: NA
d_call: TRBD2
cdr3_nt: TGTGCCAGCAGTCACTCTAGCGGCGGGGGTAAAGATACGCAGTATTTT
cdr3_aa: CASSHSSGGGKDTQYF

cdr3_length: 12
v_call: TRBV2
j_call: TRBJ2-7
clone_size: few
d_call: TRBD1
cdr3_nt: TGTGCCAGCAGAGGGACAGCTTACGAGCAGTACTTC
cdr3_aa: CASRGTAYEQYF